A single sample gave rise to the 22 T cell receptor beta chains below, sequenced in a study of shared clonotypes between healthy human individuals. TCRdb's table, derived via immunoSEQ multiplex PCR, lists solely in-frame clones and lacks some. The data hold millions of clones, with just over 90% observed a single time. Sequencing used naive CD4+ T cells sorted from blood. The subset is: CD45RA+ positively selected. Receptors originate from a man between 18 and 29 years old in good health.

CDR3 nucleotides: TGTGAACTTTGGGGGAATACAGGAAACACCATATATTTT. Protein product: CELWGNTGNTIYF. The V gene is TRBV19, the J gene TRBJ1-3; TRBD1 might be the D (5 bases). Germline CDR1 is LNHDA and CDR2 is SQIVND (reference sequence). This CDR3 comprises 13 residues.

V gene TRBV5-6 combines with J gene TRBJ1-2, with D possibly TRBD1 on 6 matching bases. The CDR3 is 15 amino acids. The germline V gene encodes CDR1 SGHDT and CDR2 YYEEEE. The ends were cut back, 4 bases at V and 3 bases at J, with 16 bases in the middle. The CDR3 sequence is CASSPLRTVHYGYTF. In DNA form, the CDR3 reads TGTGCCAGCAGCCCCCTCAGGACAGTCCACTATGGCTACACCTTC.

The V and J genes are TRBV15 and TRBJ2-4; D not resolved. Germline V gene data show CDR1 as LNHNV and CDR2 as YYDKDF (reference sequence). Deletions cut 0 bases from V and 8 bases from J, with 8 bases between. The CDR3 sequence is 13 residues long. Written as DNA, the CDR3 is TGTGCCACCAGCAGAGAAGGGTCGGACATTCAGTACTTC. Its translation is CATSREGSDIQYF.

This clone appeared a single time. This rearrangement joins TRBV11-2 to TRBJ2-3; 12 bases fit TRBD2. CDR3 length: 15 residues. J was trimmed by 0 bases and V by 6 bases; bases with no gene match: 1. CDR1 SGHAT and CDR2 FQNNGV come from the germline V gene. CDR3 coding DNA: TGTGCCAGCAGGGGACTAGCGGGTAGCACAGATACGCAGTATTTT. Its translation is CASRGLAGSTDTQYF.

The chain recombines TRBV6-6 with TRBJ1-1; the D is unclear. The CDR3 consists of 15 residues. CDR1 and CDR2 from the germline V gene are MNHNY and SVGAGI (reference sequence). Trimming removed 7 bases from V and 0 bases from J, with 15 bases in between. CDR3 DNA sequence: TGTGCCAGCAATCCCAGTATTGGGATGAACACTGAAGCTTTCTTT. Protein: CASNPSIGMNTEAFF.

This sequence joins TRBV11-2 and TRBJ2-5; D gene ambiguous. Trimming cost V 0 bases and J 4 bases, with 18 bases left between them. The V gene's germline CDR1 is SGHAT and CDR2 FQNNGV. The CDR3 is 17 amino acids. The CDR3 spells CASSLEGRANIIETQYF. The CDR3 DNA reads TGTGCCAGCAGCTTAGAAGGTAGAGCTAATATAATAGAGACCCAGTACTTC. The whole variable domain, remainder taken from reference TRBV11-2 and TRBJ2-5, is EAGVAQSPRYKIIEKRQSVAFWCNPISGHATLYWYQQILGQGPKLLIQFQNNGVVDDSQLPKDRFSAERLKGVDSTLKIQPAKLEDSAVYLCASSLEGRANIIETQYFGPGTRLLVL.

This rearrangement joins TRBV28 to TRBJ1-5, with TRBD1 matching over 7 bases. The CDR3 contains 15 residues. Trimming took 5 bases from V and 6 from J; bases not matched to a gene: 10. Germline lookup yields CDR1 MDHEN and CDR2 SYDVKM. CDR3 in amino acids: CASSPEDRMRQPQHF. The DNA for the CDR3 is TGTGCCAGCAGTCCCGAGGACAGGATGCGTCAGCCCCAGCATTTT. Using reference TRBV28 and TRBJ1-5 for the parts outside the CDR3, the full variable domain is DVKVTQSSRYLVKRTGEKVFLECVQDMDHENMFWYRQDPGLGLRLIYFSYDVKMKEKGDIPEGYSVSREKKERFSLILESASTNQTSMYLCASSPEDRMRQPQHFGDGTRLSIL.

In this sample, this clone turned up once. V gene TRBV11-3 combines with J gene TRBJ2-2; the D is unclear. The CDR3 has 14 residues. Germline CDR1 is SGHNT and CDR2 is YENEEA. The germline V and J ends were trimmed by 1 base and 2 bases, with 5 bases remaining between them. The CDR3 DNA follows: TGTGCCAGCAGCTTAGTTGCCAACACCGGGGAGCTGTTTTTT. Its translation is CASSLVANTGELFF. Looking up the rest from reference TRBV11-3 and TRBJ2-2 gives the full variable domain: EAGVVQSPRYKIIEKKQPVAFWCNPISGHNTLYWYLQNLGQGPELLIRYENEEAVDDSQLPKDRFSAERLKGVDSTLKIQPAELGDSAVYLCASSLVANTGELFFGEGSRLTVL.

The chain recombines TRBV7-9 with TRBJ2-2, with 8 bases identical to TRBD2. Unmatched junction bases numbered 8, after V lost 5 bases and J lost 3 bases. The CDR3 length is 16 residues. CDR1 and CDR2 from the germline V gene are SEHNR and FQNEAQ (reference sequence). Written as DNA, the CDR3 is TGTGCCAGCAGCCCCCGGGGGGGCGCAGACACCGGGGAGCTGTTTTTT. Protein product: CASSPRGGADTGELFF. The full variable domain, completed using reference TRBV7-9 and TRBJ2-2, is DTGVSQNPRHKITKRGQNVTFRCDPISEHNRLYWYRQTLGQGPEFLTYFQNEAQLEKSRLLSDRFSAERPKGSFSTLEIQRTEQGDSAMYLCASSPRGGADTGELFFGEGSRLTVL.

The J gene is TRBJ2-7, the V gene TRBV9, with TRBD1 matching 8 bases. Germline values: CDR1 SGDLS, CDR2 YYNGEE. With 2 bases clipped from V and 7 bases from J, the junction kept 11 bases outside the gene matches. The CDR3 runs 15 residues. CDR3 bases: TGTGCCAGCAGCGTCAGGGGGCGTGGGCAAGAGGAGCAGTACTTC. It yields the protein CASSVRGRGQEEQYF.

V gene TRBV6-1 combines with J gene TRBJ1-5; 10 nucleotides align to TRBD1. Germline V gene sequence: CDR1 MNHNS, CDR2 SASEGT. The CDR3 runs to 19 residues. J lost 1 base, V lost 4 bases, and 13 bases had no gene match. The CDR3 reads CASSGTGTGVGPSNQPQHF. CDR3 sequence (DNA): TGTGCCAGCAGTGGCACCGGGACAGGGGTCGGTCCAAGCAATCAGCCCCAGCATTTT.

Concerning this clone itself: This sample includes further DNA sequences coding for the same CDR3. J is TRBJ1-5 and V is TRBV7-2; 9 bases map to TRBD1. Trimming took 5 bases from V and 4 from J; bases not matched to a gene: 3. Germline V gene lookup returns CDR1 SGHTA and CDR2 FQGNSA. The CDR3 has 14 residues. This CDR3 reads CASSPTGGNQPQHF. The CDR3 nucleotides are TGTGCCAGCAGCCCGACAGGGGGTAATCAGCCCCAGCATTTT.

The chain couples TRBV4-1 to TRBJ2-2; D gene ambiguous. Germline V gene data show CDR1 as MGHRA and CDR2 as YSYEKL. Trimming removed 0 bases from V and 1 base from J, with 3 bases in between. This CDR3 region has 14 residues. The CDR3 here is CASSQEQNTGELFF. CDR3 coding DNA: TGCGCCAGCAGCCAAGAACAGAACACCGGGGAGCTGTTTTTT.

There are a few counts of this clone. This chain connects TRBV6-5 to TRBJ1-5; the D is unclear. Germline CDR1 reads MNHEY; CDR2 reads SVGAGI. Between the trimmed V and J ends, which lost 6 bases and 3 bases, there was a span of 15 bases. The CDR3 runs 15 residues. CDR3 DNA: TGTGCCAGCAGGCCCAGCGTACAGTTCAATCAGCCCCAGCATTTT. It specifies CASRPSVQFNQPQHF.

This clone came up once. This rearrangement joins TRBV7-9 to TRBJ2-5; 10 bases agree with TRBD2. The tail of the sequence fits TRBJ2-7 better, so the J call may be wrong. CDR3 size: 15 residues. Germline CDR1 SEHNR, CDR2 FQNEAQ (reference sequence). The CDR3 nucleotides are TGTGCCAGCAGCTCCCCGGGACTAGCGTCCTACGAGCAGTACTTC. Translated: CASSSPGLASYEQYF.

Of note for this clone: An end of the junction does not agree with germline; a read error may underlie this. The sample holds other DNA sequences that translate to the same CDR3. The chain joins TRBV6-6 to TRBJ1-4, with D perhaps TRBD1 (5 bases). CDR1 and CDR2 from the germline V gene are MNHNY and SVGAGI (reference sequence). The CDR3 sequence is 15 residues long. The CDR3 coding sequence is TGTGCCAGCAGTTACGGGACTCAAATACAAAAAAAACTATTTTTT. Protein product: CASSYGTQIQKKLFF.

V is TRBV2 and J is TRBJ2-1; D could derive from TRBD1 or TRBD2 (6 bases each). CDR3 length: 15 residues. CDR1 and CDR2 from the germline V gene are SNHLY and FYNNEI. The germline V and J ends were trimmed by 3 bases and 9 bases, with 18 bases remaining between them. CDR3 DNA: TGTGCCAGCAGTGAGAGGCCCGGTGAGGGGGGTGAGCAGTTCTTC. Its protein is CASSERPGEGGEQFF.

The rearrangement joins TRBV10-3 to TRBJ2-7; 8 bases line up with TRBD2. The CDR3 totals 14 residues. The V gene's germline CDR1 is ENHRY and CDR2 SYGVKD. Trimming removed 3 bases from V and 5 bases from J; junction bases left unmatched: 6. The chain's CDR3 is CAISETSGPHEQYF. For the CDR3, the DNA is TGTGCCATCAGTGAAACTAGCGGACCCCACGAGCAGTACTTC.

The gene calls are TRBV9 and TRBJ1-4, with D tentatively TRBD1 (6 bases). The germline CDR1 and CDR2 sequences are SGDLS and YYNGEE. Trimming removed 2 bases from V and 2 bases from J, with 7 bases in between. The CDR3 is 14 amino acids. The CDR3: CASSVTGTNEKLFF. CDR3 in DNA: TGTGCCAGCAGCGTCACAGGGACTAATGAAAAACTGTTTTTT. Filled out from reference TRBV9 and TRBJ1-4, the complete variable domain reads DSGVTQTPKHLITATGQRVTLRCSPRSGDLSVYWYQQSLDQGLQFLIQYYNGEERAKGNILERFSAQQFPDLHSELNLSSLELGDSALYFCASSVTGTNEKLFFGSGTQLSVL.

This clone showed up just a few times. V usage is TRBV15 and J usage is TRBJ1-1; the D gene is possibly TRBD1 (6 bases). This CDR3 has 16 amino acids. Per the germline V gene, CDR1 is LNHNV and CDR2 is YYDKDF (reference sequence). The V and J ends lost 0 bases and 0 bases respectively, with 11 bases between them. CDR3 DNA: TGTGCCACCAGCAGAGAACCGACAGGAGTGAACACTGAAGCTTTCTTT. Amino acids: CATSREPTGVNTEAFF.

This chain connects TRBV7-2 to TRBJ2-7; 10 nucleotides agree with TRBD2. This CDR3 has 17 amino acids. Germline lookup yields CDR1 SGHTA and CDR2 FQGNSA. Losses at the gene ends were 5 bases for V and 2 bases for J; bases not matched to a gene: 12. The CDR3, as DNA: TGTGCCAGCAGCCACCCTTCCTCCGGGACTAGCGCCTACGAGCAGTACTTC. Protein: CASSHPSSGTSAYEQYF.

The chain links TRBV6-5 to TRBJ2-7; TRBD1 agrees at 7 bases. Trimming removed 5 bases from V and 4 bases from J; junction bases left unmatched: 8. The germline gives CDR1 MNHEY, CDR2 SVGAGI. This CDR3 comprises 14 residues. CDR3 sequence: CASSDRQGRYEQYF. DNA of the CDR3: TGTGCCAGCAGTGACAGACAGGGCCGGTACGAGCAGTACTTC.